This note documents a single T cell receptor beta chain sequence. Its antigen is currently unknown. Germline lookup yields CDR1 SGHVS and CDR2 FQNEAQ. With 5 bases removed from V and 5 bases from J, the gap between germline ends came to 11 bases. The CDR3 is made up of 13 amino acids. Libraries were prepared by immunoSEQ multiplex PCR; TCRdb keeps only in-frame clonotypes and omits some of them. The sample lists 45,000 to 55,000 clones, approximately 70% occurring once. This entry belongs to a study of STAT5B mutations in CD4+ large granular lymphocyte leukemia. The study's findings and limits: CD4-sorted patient repertoires seemed more clonal than healthy CD4+ repertoires.

The chain links TRBV7-8 to TRBJ2-3; D remains unclear. The sequencing input was CD4+ T cells from blood buffy coats. The TCR originated in a human donor in good health. DNA for the CDR3: TGTGCCAGCAGCAGACCTAGGGAAGATACGCAGTATTTT. It encodes CASSRPREDTQYF.